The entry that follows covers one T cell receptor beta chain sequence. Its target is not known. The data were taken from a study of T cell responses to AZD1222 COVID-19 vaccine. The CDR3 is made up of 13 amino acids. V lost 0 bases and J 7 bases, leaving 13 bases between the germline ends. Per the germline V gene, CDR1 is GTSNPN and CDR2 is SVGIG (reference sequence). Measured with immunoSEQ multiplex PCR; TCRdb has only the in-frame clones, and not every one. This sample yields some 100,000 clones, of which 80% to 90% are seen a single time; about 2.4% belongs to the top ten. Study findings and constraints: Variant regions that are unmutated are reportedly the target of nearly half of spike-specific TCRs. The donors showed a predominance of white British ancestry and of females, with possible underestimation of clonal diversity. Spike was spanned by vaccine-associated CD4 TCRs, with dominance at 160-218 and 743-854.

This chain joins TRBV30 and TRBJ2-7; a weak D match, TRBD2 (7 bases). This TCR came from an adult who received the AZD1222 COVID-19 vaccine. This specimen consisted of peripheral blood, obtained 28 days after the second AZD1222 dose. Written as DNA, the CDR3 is TGTGCCTGGAGTGTACGGGGGGCGGGGGAGCAGTACTTC. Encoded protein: CAWSVRGAGEQYF. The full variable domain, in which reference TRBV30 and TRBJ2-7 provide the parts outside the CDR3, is SQTIHQWPATLVQPVGSPLSLECTVEGTSNPNLYWYRQAAGRGLQLLFYSVGIGQISSEVPQNLSASRPQDRQFILSSKKLLLSDSGFYLCAWSVRGAGEQYFGPGTRLTVT.